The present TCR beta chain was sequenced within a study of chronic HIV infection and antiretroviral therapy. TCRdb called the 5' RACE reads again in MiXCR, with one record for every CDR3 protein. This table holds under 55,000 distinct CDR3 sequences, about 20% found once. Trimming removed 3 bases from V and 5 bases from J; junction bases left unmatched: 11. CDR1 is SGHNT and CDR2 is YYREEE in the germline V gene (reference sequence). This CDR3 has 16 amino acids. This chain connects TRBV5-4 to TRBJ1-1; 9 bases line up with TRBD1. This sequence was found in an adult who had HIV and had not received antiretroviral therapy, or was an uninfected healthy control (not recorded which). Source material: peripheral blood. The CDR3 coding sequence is TGTGCCAGCAGCTCTGCTTCCACAGGGGGCAGGACTGAAGCTTTCTTT. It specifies CASSSASTGGRTEAFF.